This T cell receptor (beta chain) was sequenced in a study of human T cells and chemical hapten exposure. Study observations and caveats: The immune response of these alopecia patients might not match healthy individuals'.

Time point denoted: pre-sensitization, week 0. Treatment: therapeutic diphenylcyclopropenone sensitization with weekly scalp DPC. The germline gives CDR1 DFQATT, CDR2 SNEGSKA (reference sequence). This CDR3 is built from 13 residues. J was trimmed by 3 bases and V by 1 base; bases with no gene match: 0. Unique molecular identifiers were linked by the library to individual cDNA molecules. From the RACE reads, TCRdb called clonotypes with MiXCR, one entry per CDR3 protein. The sample comprises around 120,000 distinct CDR3 sequences, approximately 13% of which are singletons, and approximately 3% rests with the top ten. This clonotype was seen repeatedly, ten times or more. Its specificity is not known.

This clonotype was obtained from a woman aged 18-30 years with alopecia areata. Some clones in this sample may be carry-over from other donors' samples. The chain has TRBV20-1 and TRBJ1-2; 9 bases align to TRBD1. The source material was whole blood, sampled in connection with sensitization to the hapten diphenylcyclopropenone (DPC). The chain's CDR3 is CSARGDRDYGYTF. The CDR3 region has the DNA TGCAGTGCTAGAGGGGACAGGGACTATGGCTACACCTTC.